This passage covers 19 T cell receptor beta chains from one sample sequenced in a study of shared clonotypes between healthy human individuals. The repertoire was sequenced with immunoSEQ multiplex PCR; TCRdb's copy has only in-frame clones and lacks some. The table includes over 850,000 clones, approximately 80% detected once. The sample was memory CD4+ T cells from PBMCs. Noted subset: CD45RA-negative fraction. The receptors were sampled from a man aged 18 to 30 in good health. Some clones in this sample may be carry-over from other donors' samples.

The chain combines TRBV2 with TRBJ1-4; 7 bases line up with TRBD1. J was trimmed by 3 bases and V by 5 bases; bases with no gene match: 3. The CDR3 length is 14 residues. The germline gives CDR1 SNHLY, CDR2 FYNNEI. The CDR3 DNA follows: TGTGCCAGCAGTCTGGACAGGTCTAATGAAAAACTGTTTTTT. Amino acid sequence: CASSLDRSNEKLFF.

The chain has TRBV29-1 and TRBJ2-7, with 7 bases lining up with TRBD2. The CDR3 length is 12 residues. J was trimmed by 5 bases and V by 3 bases; bases with no gene match: 4. Per germline, CDR1 SQVTM and CDR2 ANQGSEA. The CDR3 coding sequence is TGCAGCGTTGAGGGGGGGAGCGACGAGCAGTACTTC. Amino acid sequence: CSVEGGSDEQYF.

The count of this clone is one. V usage is TRBV30 and J usage is TRBJ1-5; D unresolved. The CDR3 covers 13 residues. The V end was cut by 4 bases, the J end by 8 bases, with 15 bases between. Germline V gives CDR1 GTSNPN, CDR2 SVGIG (reference sequence). CDR3 nucleotides: TGTGCCTGGAATTTGGCCGGGAACGAGCCCCAGCATTTT. It yields the protein CAWNLAGNEPQHF.

This sequence joins TRBV6-6 and TRBJ2-7, with D unresolved. This CDR3 region has 11 residues. The V and J ends lost 6 bases and 12 bases respectively, with 15 bases between them. CDR1 and CDR2 (germline): MNHNY, SVGAGI (reference sequence). The chain's CDR3 is CASSNLSRWYF. As DNA, the CDR3 is TGTGCCAGCAGCAACCTATCCCGTTGGTACTTC.

V usage is TRBV27 and J usage is TRBJ2-7; D may be TRBD1 or TRBD2 (5 bases each). The CDR3 totals 14 residues. Trimming removed 10 bases at V and 1 base at J, with 17 bases between. The V gene's germline CDR1 is MNHEY and CDR2 SMNVEV (reference sequence). CDR3 nucleotide sequence: TGTGCCACCAAAAGGGCAGGGACGTCCTACGAGCAGTACTTC. It encodes CATKRAGTSYEQYF.

CDR3 coding DNA: TGTGCCAGCTCACCAGGGTACGGCTACACCTTC. It encodes CASSPGYGYTF. V usage is TRBV18 and J usage is TRBJ1-2; D gene ambiguous. CDR3 length equals 11 residues. Germline V gives CDR1 KGHSH, CDR2 LQKENI. Trimming removed 2 bases at V and 8 bases at J, with 6 bases between. Supplemented by reference TRBV18 and TRBJ1-2, the full variable domain reads NAGVMQNPRHLVRRRGQEARLRCSPMKGHSHVYWYRQLPEEGLKFMVYLQKENIIDESGMPKERFSAEFPKEGPSILRIQQVVRGDSAAYFCASSPGYGYTFGSGTRLTVV.

This sequence joins TRBV5-1 and TRBJ2-4; 10 nucleotides align to TRBD1. The germline V gene encodes CDR1 SGHRS and CDR2 YFSETQ. There are 15 residues in the CDR3. V was clipped by 5 bases and J by 3 bases; unmatched bases: 5. CDR3 in amino acids: CASSRQGANKNIQYF. As DNA, the CDR3 is TGCGCCAGCAGTAGACAGGGGGCCAACAAAAACATTCAGTACTTC.

The chain is built from TRBV21-1 and TRBJ2-5; the table's D gene call, TRBD1, was not cross checked with the DNA. TRBV21-1 is a pseudogene locus. The CDR3 spans 19 residues. CDR3 amino acids: CASSKEVGNGQGPVETQYF. The CDR3 DNA follows: TGTGCCAGCAGCAAAGAAGTAGGAAACGGACAGGGCCCAGTGGAGACCCAGTACTTC.

This chain connects TRBV18 to TRBJ2-1, with D hard to call. CDR3 size: 14 residues. Germline CDR1 is KGHSH and CDR2 is LQKENI. V shed 4 bases and J shed 2 bases, with 9 bases lying between them. CDR3 sequence: CASSRADPYNEQFF. The CDR3 coding sequence is TGTGCCAGCTCACGGGCAGACCCCTACAATGAGCAGTTCTTC.

This chain joins TRBV30 and TRBJ2-1; the D is unclear. Deletions cut 2 bases from V and 0 bases from J, with 11 bases between. CDR1 and CDR2 from the germline V gene are GTSNPN and SVGIG (reference sequence). This CDR3 is 15 amino acids long. This CDR3 is CAWSRGESSYNEQFF. Here the CDR3 DNA reads TGTGCCTGGAGTCGAGGAGAAAGCTCCTACAATGAGCAGTTCTTC.

About this clone: At one boundary the junction diverges from the germline segment, which might be a read error. The rearrangement joins TRBV28 to TRBJ2-7, with 12 bases identical to TRBD2. Germline V gene sequence: CDR1 MDHEN, CDR2 SYDVKM. The CDR3 is 13 amino acids. The CDR3 is CASTLTSGSSPQF. The CDR3 nucleotides are TGTGCCAGCACCCTGACTAGCGGGAGCTCACCTCAATTC.

This sequence joins TRBV27 and TRBJ2-2; perhaps TRBD1 as D (6 bases). V lost 6 bases to trimming and J lost 4 bases, with 12 bases between them. The CDR3 has 14 residues. CDR1 is MNHEY and CDR2 is SMNVEV in the germline V gene (reference sequence). This CDR3 reads CASRHRVGTGELFF. The CDR3 nucleotides read TGTGCCAGCAGGCACAGGGTGGGCACCGGGGAGCTGTTTTTT.

The chain has TRBV2 and TRBJ1-5, with D possibly TRBD1 on 5 matching bases. Germline V gives CDR1 SNHLY, CDR2 FYNNEI. Trimming took off 2 bases at V and 6 bases at J, with 11 bases between the two ends. The length of the CDR3 is 14 residues. This chain's CDR3 is CASSETGSGQPQHF. The CDR3 DNA is TGTGCCAGCAGTGAAACAGGAAGCGGTCAGCCCCAGCATTTT.

The chain employs TRBV7-8 and TRBJ1-1, with unresolved D. V dropped 2 bases and J dropped 7 bases, with 8 bases sitting between them. CDR3 length: 12 residues. The germline V gene encodes CDR1 SGHVS and CDR2 FQNEAQ. Here the CDR3 DNA reads TGTGCCAGCAGCTTAAGTCGGGGTGAAGCTTTCTTT. Translating it yields CASSLSRGEAFF.

This clone was observed many times. Other DNA sequences in this sample translate to the same CDR3. The rearrangement joins TRBV28 to TRBJ1-4, with 7 bases fitting TRBD1. Germline V gene lookup returns CDR1 MDHEN and CDR2 SYDVKM. J lost 0 bases, V lost 2 bases, and 0 bases had no gene match. This CDR3 region has 15 residues. The CDR3 spells CASSLQGATNEKLFF. As DNA, the CDR3 is TGTGCCAGCAGTTTACAGGGGGCAACTAATGAAAAACTGTTTTTT.

This clone occurred a few times. The CDR3 region is CASSFGGYPEAFF. For the CDR3, the DNA is TGTGCCAGCAGCTTCGGAGGGTACCCTGAAGCTTTCTTT. The V and J genes are TRBV28 and TRBJ1-1, with D unclear. From germline, CDR1 is MDHEN and CDR2 SYDVKM. This CDR3 comprises 13 residues. Trimming removed 6 bases from V and 6 bases from J, with 14 bases in between.

This chain uses TRBV5-1 with TRBJ2-1; 13 bases are shared with TRBD2. The CDR3 runs 18 residues. Losses at the gene ends were 3 bases for V and 0 bases for J; bases not matched to a gene: 6. CDR1 is SGHRS, CDR2 YFSETQ, per germline. The CDR3 sequence is CASSSGTSGITSYNEQFF. The CDR3 region has the DNA TGCGCCAGCAGCTCCGGGACTAGCGGGATCACCTCCTACAATGAGCAGTTCTTC.

V and J are TRBV4-2 and TRBJ2-7; maybe TRBD2 (7 bases). The V gene's germline CDR1 is LGHNA and CDR2 YNFKEQ. V was pared by 1 base and J by 3 bases, with 16 bases between. This CDR3 comprises 16 residues. CDR3 DNA sequence: TGTGCCAGCAGCCAAGGAGGGGGGGACGGACACTACGAGCAGTACTTC. Amino acids: CASSQGGGDGHYEQYF.

The rearrangement joins TRBV5-1 to TRBJ2-2; TRBD2 agrees at 8 bases. Trimming took 2 bases from V and 5 from J; bases not matched to a gene: 5. Germline CDR1 reads SGHRS; CDR2 reads YFSETQ. This CDR3 is built from 15 residues. The CDR3 sequence: CASSFDSGRTGELFF. Written as DNA, the CDR3 is TGCGCCAGCAGCTTTGACAGCGGGAGAACCGGGGAGCTGTTTTTT.